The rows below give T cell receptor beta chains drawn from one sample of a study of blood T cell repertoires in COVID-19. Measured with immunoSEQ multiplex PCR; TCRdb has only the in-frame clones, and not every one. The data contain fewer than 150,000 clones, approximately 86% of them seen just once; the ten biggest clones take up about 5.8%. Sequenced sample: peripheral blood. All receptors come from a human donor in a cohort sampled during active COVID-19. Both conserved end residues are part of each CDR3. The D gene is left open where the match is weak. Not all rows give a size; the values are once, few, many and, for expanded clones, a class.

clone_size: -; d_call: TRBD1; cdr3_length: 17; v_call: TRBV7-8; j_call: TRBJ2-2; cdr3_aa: CASSFTGTGTNTGELFF; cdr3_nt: TGTGCCAGCAGCTTTACCGGGACAGGAACAAACACCGGGGAGCTGTTTTTT
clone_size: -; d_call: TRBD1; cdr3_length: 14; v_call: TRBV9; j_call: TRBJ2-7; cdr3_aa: CASSPRTGTYEQYF; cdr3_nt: TGTGCCAGCAGCCCTCGGACAGGGACCTACGAGCAGTACTTC
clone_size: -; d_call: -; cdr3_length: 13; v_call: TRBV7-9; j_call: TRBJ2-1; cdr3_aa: CASSFATNNEQFF; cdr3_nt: TGTGCCAGCAGCTTTGCGACTAACAATGAGCAGTTCTTC
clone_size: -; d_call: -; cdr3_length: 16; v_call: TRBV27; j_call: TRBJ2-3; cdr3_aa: CASTPRWVGDTDTQYF; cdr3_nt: TGTGCCAGCACTCCGCGGTGGGTCGGGGACACAGATACGCAGTATTTT
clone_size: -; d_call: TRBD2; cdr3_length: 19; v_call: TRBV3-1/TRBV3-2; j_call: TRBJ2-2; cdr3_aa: CASSGRMGLAGVSTGELFF; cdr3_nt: TGTGCCAGCAGCGGGCGGATGGGACTAGCGGGAGTAAGCACCGGGGAGCTGTTTTTT
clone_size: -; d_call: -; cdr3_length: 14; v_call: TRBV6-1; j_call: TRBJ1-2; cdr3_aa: CASSEARQNYGYTF; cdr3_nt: TGTGCCAGCAGTGAAGCAAGACAGAACTATGGCTACACCTTC
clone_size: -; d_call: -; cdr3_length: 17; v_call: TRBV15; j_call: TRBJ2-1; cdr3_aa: CATSRALTPRPHNEQFF; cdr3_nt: TGTGCCACCAGCAGAGCTCTGACTCCCCGGCCCCACAATGAGCAGTTCTTC
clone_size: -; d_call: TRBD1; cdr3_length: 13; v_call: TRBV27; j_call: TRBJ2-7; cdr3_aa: CASRRTGRYEQYF; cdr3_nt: TGTGCCAGCAGACGGACAGGGCGCTACGAGCAGTACTTC
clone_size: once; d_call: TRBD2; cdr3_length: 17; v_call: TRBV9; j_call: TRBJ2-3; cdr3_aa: CASSVGLSGTNTDTQYF; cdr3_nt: TGTGCCAGCAGCGTAGGTCTTAGCGGGACAAACACAGATACGCAGTATTTT
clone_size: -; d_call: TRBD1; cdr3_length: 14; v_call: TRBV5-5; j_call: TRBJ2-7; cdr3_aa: CASSFQGDSYEQYF; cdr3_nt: TGTGCCAGCAGCTTCCAGGGGGACTCCTACGAGCAGTACTTC
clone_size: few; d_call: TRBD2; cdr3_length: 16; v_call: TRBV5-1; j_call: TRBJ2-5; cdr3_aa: CASSLETSGGGETQYF; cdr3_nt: TGCGCCAGCAGCTTGGAGACTAGCGGGGGGGGAGAGACCCAGTACTTC
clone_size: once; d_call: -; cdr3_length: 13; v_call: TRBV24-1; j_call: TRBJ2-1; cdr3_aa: CATSDFNEDEQFF; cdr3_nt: TGTGCCACCAGTGATTTTAACGAGGATGAGCAGTTCTTC
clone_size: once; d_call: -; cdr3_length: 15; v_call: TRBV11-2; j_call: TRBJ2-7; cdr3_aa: CASSSVRWSSYEQYF; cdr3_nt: TGTGCCAGCAGTTCTGTACGGTGGAGCTCCTACGAGCAGTACTTC
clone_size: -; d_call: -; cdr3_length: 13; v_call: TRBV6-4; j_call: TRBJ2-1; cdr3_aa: CASSDSADNEQFF; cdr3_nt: TGTGCCAGCAGTGACTCCGCAGACAATGAGCAGTTCTTC
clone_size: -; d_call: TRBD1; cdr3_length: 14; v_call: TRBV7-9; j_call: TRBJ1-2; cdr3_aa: CASSRETGDHGYTF; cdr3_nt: TGTGCCAGCAGCCGGGAGACAGGGGACCATGGCTACACCTTC
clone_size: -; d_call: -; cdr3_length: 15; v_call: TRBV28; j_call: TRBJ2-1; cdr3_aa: CASSLIVASYNEQFF; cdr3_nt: TGTGCCAGCAGTTTAATAGTCGCCTCCTACAATGAGCAGTTCTTC
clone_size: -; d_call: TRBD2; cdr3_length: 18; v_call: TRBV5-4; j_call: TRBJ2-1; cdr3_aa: CASSSGLAGGPFSNEQFF; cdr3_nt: TGTGCCAGCAGCTCCGGACTAGCGGGAGGGCCGTTCTCCAATGAGCAGTTCTTC
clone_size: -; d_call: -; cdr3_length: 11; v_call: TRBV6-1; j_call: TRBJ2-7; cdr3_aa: CASSEGGEQYF; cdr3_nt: TGTGCCAGCAGTGAGGGGGGCGAGCAGTACTTC
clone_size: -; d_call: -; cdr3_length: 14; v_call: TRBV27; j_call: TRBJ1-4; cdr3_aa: CASSSRGANEKLFF; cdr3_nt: TGTGCCAGCAGTTCCCGGGGGGCTAATGAAAAACTGTTTTTT